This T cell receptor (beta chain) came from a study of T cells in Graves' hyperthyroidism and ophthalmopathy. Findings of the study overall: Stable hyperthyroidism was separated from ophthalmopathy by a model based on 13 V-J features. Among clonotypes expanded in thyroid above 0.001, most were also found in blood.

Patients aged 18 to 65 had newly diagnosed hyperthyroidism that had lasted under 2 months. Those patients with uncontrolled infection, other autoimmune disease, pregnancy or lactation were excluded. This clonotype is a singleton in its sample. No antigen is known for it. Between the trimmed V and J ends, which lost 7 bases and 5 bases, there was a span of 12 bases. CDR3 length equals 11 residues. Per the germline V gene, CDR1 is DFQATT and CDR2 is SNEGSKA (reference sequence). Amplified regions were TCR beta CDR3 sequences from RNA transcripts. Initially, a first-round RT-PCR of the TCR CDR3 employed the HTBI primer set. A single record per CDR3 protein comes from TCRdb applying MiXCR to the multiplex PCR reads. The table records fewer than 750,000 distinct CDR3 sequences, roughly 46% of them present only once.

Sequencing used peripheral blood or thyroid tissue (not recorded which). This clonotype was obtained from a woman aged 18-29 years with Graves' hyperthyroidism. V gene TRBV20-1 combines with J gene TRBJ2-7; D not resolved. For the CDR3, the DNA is TGCAGTGGCCTAGGGATCCACGAGCAGTACTTC. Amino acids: CSGLGIHEQYF.